This is a list of T cell receptor beta chains from one sample in a study of shared clonotypes between healthy human individuals. Profiled with immunoSEQ multiplex PCR; TCRdb holds only in-frame clones, not every one. The sample yields approximately 1,500,000 clones, 95% to 99% seen once. Input material: naive CD4+ T cells sorted from blood. The receptors here all came from a man aged 25 to 40 in good health. Each CDR3 is given with its conserved first and last residue. The D gene is left open where the match is weak. Size is omitted from some rows. Given values are once, few, many or a class for expanded clones.

>TRBJ2-2|NA|TRBV20-1|few
TGCAGTGCTAGTGGTGTGGGGGAGCTGTTTTTT
CSASGVGELFF
>TRBJ1-2|NA|TRBV6-6|NA
TGTGCCATCTCCAACAGGGCGGGCTATGGCTACACCTTC
CAISNRAGYGYTF
>TRBJ1-2|NA|TRBV2|once
TGTGCCAGCAGTGAAGTTGCAGGACCTATGGGTGGCTACACCTTC
CASSEVAGPMGGYTF
>TRBJ2-7|NA|TRBV29-1|NA
TGCAGCGTCGGCCGGGACAACTCCTACGAGCAGTACTTC
CSVGRDNSYEQYF
>TRBJ1-1|TRBD1|TRBV7-9|once
TGTGCCAGCAGCCTCCGGGACAGTTACACTGAAGCTTTCTTT
CASSLRDSYTEAFF
>TRBJ2-2|TRBD2|TRBV15|NA
TGTGCCACCAGCAGGGGGACTAGCGGGAGGGCCGGGACCGGGGAGCTGTTTTTT
CATSRGTSGRAGTGELFF
>TRBJ2-1|TRBD2|TRBV5-4|NA
TGTGCCAGCAGGACCGGACTACCCGGGGGGTACAATGAGCAGTTCTTC
CASRTGLPGGYNEQFF
>TRBJ2-2|TRBD1|TRBV4-1|NA
TGCGCCAGCAGCTTTCGACAGGGGGGAAACACCGGGGAGCTGTTTTTT
CASSFRQGGNTGELFF
>TRBJ2-7|NA|TRBV27|NA
TGTGCCAGCCGTCGTGGGGACGGATCCTACGAGCAGTACTTC
CASRRGDGSYEQYF
>TRBJ1-5|NA|TRBV7-9|NA
TGTGCCAGCAGCTCCATGGCGGGCGGGGGACAGCCCCAGCATTTT
CASSSMAGGGQPQHF
>TRBJ2-3|NA|TRBV27|NA
TGTGCCAGCAGTTCCCCAAGTCTCAGCACAGATACGCAGTATTTT
CASSSPSLSTDTQYF
>TRBJ2-7|NA|TRBV7-9|NA
TGTGCCAGCAGCCCGCCGGGACCGGGCGAATTCGAGCAGTACTTC
CASSPPGPGEFEQYF
>TRBJ2-7|NA|TRBV11-3|NA
TGTGCCAGCACCGACGGGGGTCTCTACGAGCAGTACTTC
CASTDGGLYEQYF
>TRBJ1-5|TRBD1|TRBV23-1|NA
TGCGCCAGCAGGCGAGGGGGCGTAGATCAGCCCCAGCATTTT
CASRRGGVDQPQHF
>TRBJ2-7|NA|TRBV5-4|NA
TGTGCCAGCAGCTTGGATCTAGCAACCCAATCCTACGAGCAGTACTTC
CASSLDLATQSYEQYF
>TRBJ2-2|NA|TRBV21-1|NA
TGTGCCAGCAGCAAAGGCCCAGCGGGAGGTGATGAGACCGGGGAGCTGTTTTTT
CASSKGPAGGDETGELFF
>TRBJ2-1|NA|TRBV7-3|NA
TGTGCCAGCAGTCCATCCGGGACGAGGTCCTACAATGAGCAGTTCTTC
CASSPSGTRSYNEQFF
>TRBJ1-3|NA|TRBV25-1|NA
TGTGCCAGCAGTGAGGAACGCTCTGGAAACACCATATATTTT
CASSEERSGNTIYF
>TRBJ2-1|TRBD1|TRBV6-4|NA
TGTGCCAGCAGTGTCGAGACAGGGGGTTACAATGAGCAGTTCTTC
CASSVETGGYNEQFF
>TRBJ2-7|NA|TRBV28|NA
TGTGCCAGCAGGAGTGGCAGGTCAACCTACGAGCAGTACTTC
CASRSGRSTYEQYF
>TRBJ2-1|TRBD2|TRBV5-1|NA
TGCGCCAGCAGCTTGGGGCGACTAGCGGCCTACAATGAGCAGTTCTTC
CASSLGRLAAYNEQFF
>TRBJ2-7|NA|TRBV2|NA
TGTGCCAGCAGTGGGGTACTCGGCGAGCAGTACTTC
CASSGVLGEQYF
>TRBJ2-5|NA|TRBV7-3|NA
TGTGCCAGCAGCCCGGCACGGGATCCAAGGCACTTC
CASSPARDPRHF
>TRBJ1-3|NA|TRBV9|NA
TGTGCCAGCAGCGTAGACAATAGCGGCACCATATATTTT
CASSVDNSGTIYF
>TRBJ1-2|NA|TRBV2|NA
TGTGCCAGCAGGGAAGGAGTGGGGGGCTATGGCTACACCTTC
CASREGVGGYGYTF
>TRBJ2-1|NA|TRBV7-2|NA
TGTGCCAGCAGCTCGGAGGGTAAAAGTTTCTATGAGCAGTTCTTC
CASSSEGKSFYEQFF
>TRBJ2-3|NA|TRBV6-5|NA
TGTGCCAGCAGTTACCAAGGGACTAGCACAGATACGCAGTATTTT
CASSYQGTSTDTQYF
>TRBJ1-1|NA|TRBV10-1|NA
TGCGCCAGCAGTGACTCTCGGGGGGGTTGGTCTGAAGCTTTCTTT
CASSDSRGGWSEAFF
>TRBJ2-7|NA|TRBV28|NA
TGTGCCAGCATGTTAGGGGACACCCACTACGAGCAGTACTTC
CASMLGDTHYEQYF
>TRBJ1-5|NA|TRBV14|NA
TGTGCCAGCAGCCAGGGTGGGCAACGGCCCCAGCATTTT
CASSQGGQRPQHF
>TRBJ2-7|TRBD1|TRBV6-5|NA
TGTGCCAGCAGTTACGCCGGGACAGGGATTCCCTACGAGCAGTACTTC
CASSYAGTGIPYEQYF
>TRBJ2-7|NA|TRBV15|NA
TGTGCCACCAGCAGAGTGGTGGGAACCACCCGAGGAGTAGGCTACGAGCAGTACTTC
CATSRVVGTTRGVGYEQYF
>TRBJ2-1|NA|TRBV29-1|NA
TGCAGCGTTGTAGGGCAGGAAAGCTACAATGAGCAGTTCTTC
CSVVGQESYNEQFF
>TRBJ2-7|NA|TRBV9|NA
TGTGCCAGCAGCAGCCGGGATTCCCGGGGAGAGCAGTACTTC
CASSSRDSRGEQYF
>TRBJ1-2|NA|TRBV18|NA
TGTGCCAGCTCACCCGCGGGTGGGGGCGGCTATGGCTACACCTTC
CASSPAGGGGYGYTF
>TRBJ2-1|NA|TRBV5-4|NA
TGTGCCAGCAGCTTGGCTCAACACAATGAGCAGTTCTTC
CASSLAQHNEQFF
>TRBJ1-1|NA|TRBV7-2|NA
TGTGCCAGCAGCCCCAAGACGAACACTGAAGCTTTCTTT
CASSPKTNTEAFF
>TRBJ2-5|NA|TRBV18|NA
TGTGCCAGCCCTTTAACCAGGGCGGAGACCCAGTACTTC
CASPLTRAETQYF
>TRBJ2-7|NA|TRBV11-3|NA
TGTGCCAGCAGCTTAGGACCCTACGACAGTACCTACGAGCAGTACTTC
CASSLGPYDSTYEQYF
>TRBJ2-5|NA|TRBV5-1|NA
TGCGCCAGCAGCTTCGGGCTGCAAGAGACCCAGTACTTC
CASSFGLQETQYF
>TRBJ2-3|NA|TRBV5-4|NA
TGTGCCAGCAGCCGCGGGACACCCAGCACAGATACGCAGTATTTT
CASSRGTPSTDTQYF
>TRBJ1-3|NA|TRBV5-5|NA
TGTGCCAGCAGACAGGGACCGCCACCTGGAAACACCATATATTTT
CASRQGPPPGNTIYF
>TRBJ2-5|NA|TRBV7-9|NA
TGTGCCAGCAGCTTAGAGGGCCGATCGCTGAGCGAGACCCAGTACTTC
CASSLEGRSLSETQYF
>TRBJ2-2|NA|TRBV4-2|NA
TGTGCCAGCGGGGTGGAGGACGGGGAGCTGTTTTTT
CASGVEDGELFF
>TRBJ1-5|TRBD1|TRBV19|NA
TGTGCCAGTAGTACGATGACAGGGGGCGGATTCAATCAGCCCCAGCATTTT
CASSTMTGGGFNQPQHF
>TRBJ1-1|NA|TRBV6-5|NA
TGTGCCAGCAGTTACTCGGGGATCGGAAACACTGAAGCTTTCTTT
CASSYSGIGNTEAFF
>TRBJ2-1|NA|TRBV5-1|NA
TGCGCCAGCAGCTTGGAGGCTAGTAGAAACAATGAGCAGTTCTTC
CASSLEASRNNEQFF